The clone carrying this TCR beta chain appeared once. The antigen remains undetermined. Produced via immunoSEQ multiplex PCR; TCRdb's table is partial and in-frame only. The data show about 80,000 clones, with 87% seen just once and 24% held by the top ten. The CDR3 consists of 16 residues. Per the germline V gene, CDR1 is MDHEN and CDR2 is SYDVKM. V shed 2 bases and J shed 0 bases, with 13 bases lying between them. The sample originates from a study of T cell responses to AZD1222 COVID-19 vaccine. Findings and caveats of the study: Per reports, nearly half of all spike-specific TCRs target regions that are unmutated in variants. After the peak T cell response, and only then, were repertoires sampled. The study found Spike-specific TCR breadth and depth rose after two AZD1222 doses.

The sample in question was peripheral blood, obtained on day 0 of AZD1222 vaccination. The chain combines TRBV28 with TRBJ1-1; TRBD1 might be the D (5 bases). This TCR was recovered from an adult in good health. CDR3 amino acids: CASSLGFPDMNTEAFF. Here the CDR3 DNA reads TGTGCCAGCAGTTTAGGGTTTCCGGACATGAACACTGAAGCTTTCTTT.